What follows describes a single T cell receptor beta chain. The same CDR3 can be traced to other DNA sequences in this sample. Described time point: neoterminal ileum biopsy at postoperative endoscopy, about 6 months after surgery. Patients were adults with ileal or ileocolonic Crohn's disease needing resection. The data were taken from a study of T cell repertoires in ileal Crohn's disease. On the study more broadly: Patients had a median approximately 7.2-year disease duration, and about 36% were active smokers. At postoperative colonoscopy, neoterminal ileum biopsies were taken as M6.

Each sample's TCRB immunosequencing used around 470 nanograms of biopsy DNA. The assay was immunoSEQ multiplex PCR, and TCRdb's table has in-frame clones only and misses some. The table has about 62,000 clones, less than 90% seen once. Germline CDR1 and CDR2: SQVTM and ANQGSEA. This CDR3 is 12 amino acids long. Trimming left V 2 bases short and J 5 bases short, with 7 bases between. The TCR comes from an adult with Crohn's disease. The chain joins TRBV29-1 to TRBJ2-1; D is ambiguous. Sequenced: ileal tissue. CDR3 bases: TGCAGCGTTGAATCCCGGGACAATGAGCAGTTCTTC. As protein: CSVESRDNEQFF.